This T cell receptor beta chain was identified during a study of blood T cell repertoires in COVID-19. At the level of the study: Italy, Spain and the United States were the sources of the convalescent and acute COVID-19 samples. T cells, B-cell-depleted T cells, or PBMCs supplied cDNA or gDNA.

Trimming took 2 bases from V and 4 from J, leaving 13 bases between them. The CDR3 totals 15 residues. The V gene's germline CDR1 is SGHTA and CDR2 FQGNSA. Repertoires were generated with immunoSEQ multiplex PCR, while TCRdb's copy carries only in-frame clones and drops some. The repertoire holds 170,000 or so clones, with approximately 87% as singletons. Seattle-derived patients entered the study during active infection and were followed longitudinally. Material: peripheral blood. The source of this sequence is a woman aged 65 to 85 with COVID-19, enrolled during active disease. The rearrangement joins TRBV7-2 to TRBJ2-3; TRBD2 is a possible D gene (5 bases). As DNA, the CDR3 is TGTGCCAGCAGCTTAATGGGCGGGTCGCCAGATACGCAGTATTTT. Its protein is CASSLMGGSPDTQYF.